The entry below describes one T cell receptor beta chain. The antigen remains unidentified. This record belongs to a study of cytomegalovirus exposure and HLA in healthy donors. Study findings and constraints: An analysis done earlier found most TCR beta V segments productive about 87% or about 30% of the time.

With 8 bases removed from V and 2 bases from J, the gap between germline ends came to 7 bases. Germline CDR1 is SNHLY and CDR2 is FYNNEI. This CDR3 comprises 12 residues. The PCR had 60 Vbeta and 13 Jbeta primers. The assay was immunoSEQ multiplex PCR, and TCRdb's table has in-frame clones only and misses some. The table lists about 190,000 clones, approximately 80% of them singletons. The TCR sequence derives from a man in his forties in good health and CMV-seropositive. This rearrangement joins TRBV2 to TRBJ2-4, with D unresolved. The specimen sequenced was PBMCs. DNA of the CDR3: TGTGCCAGCCTTTCTTCCAAAAACATTCAGTACTTC. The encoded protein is CASLSSKNIQYF. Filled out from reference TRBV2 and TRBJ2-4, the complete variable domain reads EPEVTQTPSHQVTQMGQEVILRCVPISNHLYFYWYRQILGQKVEFLVSFYNNEISEKSEIFDDQFSVERPDGSNFTLKIRSTKLEDSAMYFCASLSSKNIQYFGAGTRLSVL.